This T cell receptor beta chain emerged from a study of cytomegalovirus exposure and HLA in healthy donors. The V gene's germline CDR1 is KGHSH and CDR2 LQKENI. CDR3 length: 16 residues. V was clipped by 3 bases and J by 1 base; unmatched bases: 3. The PCR was carried out with 60 Vbeta primers and 13 Jbeta primers. Sequencing was performed with immunoSEQ multiplex PCR; in TCRdb, only in-frame clones are kept and a portion is missing. The repertoire holds 150,000 or so clones, with more than 75% as singletons. The receptor was derived from a woman between 18 and 30 years old in good health and CMV-seronegative. The chain couples TRBV18 to TRBJ2-2, with 9 bases lining up with TRBD1. Sequenced sample: PBMCs. Here the CDR3 DNA reads TGTGCCAGCTCACCCCCGGGACAGGGGAACACCGGGGAGCTGTTTTTT. This encodes CASSPPGQGNTGELFF.